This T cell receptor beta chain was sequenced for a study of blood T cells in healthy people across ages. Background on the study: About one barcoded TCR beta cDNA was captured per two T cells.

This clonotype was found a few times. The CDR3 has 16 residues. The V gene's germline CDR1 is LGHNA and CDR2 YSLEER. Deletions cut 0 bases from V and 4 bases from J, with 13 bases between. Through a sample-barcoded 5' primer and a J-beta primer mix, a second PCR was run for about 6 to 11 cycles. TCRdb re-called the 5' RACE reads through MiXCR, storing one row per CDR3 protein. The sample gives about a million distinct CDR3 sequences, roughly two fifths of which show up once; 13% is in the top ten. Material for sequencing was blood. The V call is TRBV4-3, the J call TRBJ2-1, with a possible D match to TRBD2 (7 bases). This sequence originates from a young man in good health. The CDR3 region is CASSQDRGGIYNEQFF. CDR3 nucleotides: TGCGCCAGCAGCCAAGATCGCGGGGGCATATACAATGAGCAGTTCTTC.